This passage covers 12 T cell receptor beta chains from one sample sequenced in a study of CD8+ T cells in alopecia areata (dated by TCRdb to 2017 to 2018). The sample's time point label is to be understood as: around 28 days on oral tofacitinib. The treatment or condition label, read with the paper, signifies: oral pan-JAK inhibitor, 5-10 mg twice daily. Receptors were amplified or captured by the immunoSEQ multiplex PCR assay. RNA was extracted from all samples and reverse transcribed into cDNA, which served as template for TCR sequencing. As stored in TCRdb, this immuneACCESS dataset retains in-frame rearrangements with V and J assigned. A fraction of the clones does not appear; measured against another copy, unresolved V genes explain less than half of the discrepancy, and the remainder lacks a known reason. The sample has roughly 70,000 clones on record, 25% to 30% of them singletons. Just under 15% of the sample lies in the top ten.

The specimen comprised CD8+ T cells sorted from blood, sampled at week 4, from a patient treated with tofacitinib. The receptors here all came from a human donor with alopecia areata.

The chain uses TRBV5-1 and TRBJ2-7; D unresolved. The CDR3 spans 13 residues. V lost 3 bases, J lost 5 bases, and 12 bases lay in between. Germline values: CDR1 SGHRS, CDR2 YFSETQ. This CDR3 is CASSYGPGDEQYF. In nucleotides, the CDR3 is TGCGCCAGCAGCTACGGACCTGGGGACGAGCAGTACTTC. The full variable domain, its missing parts supplied by reference TRBV5-1 and TRBJ2-7, is KAGVTQTPRYLIKTRGQQVTLSCSPISGHRSVSWYQQTPGQGLQFLFEYFSETQRNKGNFPGRFSGRQFSNSRSEMNVSTLELGDSALYLCASSYGPGDEQYFGPGTRLTVT.

This sequence joins TRBV29-1 and TRBJ2-7; 13 nucleotides line up with TRBD2. V shed 8 bases and J 2 bases; nucleotides not matched to a gene: 3. The length of the CDR3 is 13 residues. Germline CDR1 SQVTM, CDR2 ANQGSEA. The CDR3 loop is CSCTSGRAYEQYF. In DNA form, the CDR3 reads TGCAGCTGTACTAGCGGGAGGGCCTACGAGCAGTACTTC.

This clone was seen a few times. V usage is TRBV29-1 and J usage is TRBJ2-7, with 8 positions matching TRBD1. The CDR3 is 15 residues long. Germline loops: CDR1 SQVTM, CDR2 ANQGSEA. The V gene end was trimmed by 7 bases and the J gene end by 5 bases; junction bases not matched to a gene: 16. The CDR3 loop reads CSARSAGQGSDEQYF. The CDR3 coding sequence is TGCAGCGCCCGGTCCGCCGGACAGGGTTCCGACGAGCAGTACTTC.

This clone has only a few counts. J is TRBJ2-7 and V is TRBV7-9; TRBD1 matches 10 bases. Germline assignment: CDR1 SEHNR and CDR2 FQNEAQ (reference sequence). The CDR3 consists of 14 residues. V shed 4 bases, J shed 4 bases, and the junction held 4 bases outside the gene matches. This CDR3 is CASSSPGQGYEQYF. In DNA, the CDR3 is TGTGCCAGCAGCTCACCGGGACAGGGGTACGAGCAGTACTTC.

The chain links TRBV27 to TRBJ2-2, with 7 bases aligning to TRBD1. V trimming: 5 bases; J trimming: 1 base; junction bases outside the gene matches: 7. Germline lookup yields CDR1 MNHEY and CDR2 SMNVEV (reference sequence). The length of the CDR3 is 16 residues. CDR3 loop: CASSPTGQQNTGELFF. The CDR3 DNA follows: TGTGCCAGCAGTCCAACGGGACAGCAGAACACCGGGGAGCTGTTTTTT.

This clone has just a few counts. The chain links TRBV6-1 to TRBJ1-1; the D gene is possibly TRBD1 (5 bases). V was cut by 0 bases and J by 8 bases, with 13 bases left in between. Germline assignment: CDR1 MNHNS and CDR2 SASEGT. CDR3 length: 14 amino acids. This CDR3 reads CASSEAAVGEEAFF. The CDR3 DNA sequence: TGTGCCAGCAGTGAAGCGGCGGTGGGGGAAGAAGCTTTCTTT.

This clone was seen repeatedly, ten times or more. The chain has TRBV6-5 and TRBJ2-2; a possible D gene is TRBD2 (6 bases). The germline gives CDR1 MNHEY, CDR2 SVGAGI. Trimming left V 0 bases short and J 4 bases short, with 9 bases between. The CDR3 is made up of 15 amino acids. CDR3 region: CASSYSGTLTGELFF. For the CDR3, the DNA is TGTGCCAGCAGTTACTCCGGGACTCTCACCGGGGAGCTGTTTTTT.

On this clone: Other DNA sequences in this specimen translate into the identical CDR3. The rearrangement joins TRBV5-1 to TRBJ2-1, with D maybe TRBD2 (6 bases). CDR3 length: 11 residues. Germline CDR1 reads SGHRS; CDR2 reads YFSETQ. V lost 7 bases and J 9 bases, leaving 11 bases between the germline ends. The CDR3 bases are TGCGCCAGCTCGCTGGGGGGTGAGCAGTTCTTC. This translates into CASSLGGEQFF. The complete variable domain, with remaining parts taken from reference TRBV5-1 and TRBJ2-1, reads KAGVTQTPRYLIKTRGQQVTLSCSPISGHRSVSWYQQTPGQGLQFLFEYFSETQRNKGNFPGRFSGRQFSNSRSEMNVSTLELGDSALYLCASSLGGEQFFGPGTRLTVL.

Worth noting for this clone: One end of the junction varies from germline; a read error may be responsible. The chain combines TRBV29-1 with TRBJ1-1, with a tentative D call TRBD1 (5 bases). The CDR3 runs to 10 residues. Germline lookup yields CDR1 SQVTM and CDR2 ANQGSEA. CDR3 coding DNA: TGCAGCGTTGCCGGGACTGTAGCTTTCTTT. Translation: CSVAGTVAFF. The complete variable domain, with remaining parts taken from reference TRBV29-1 and TRBJ1-1, reads SAVISQKPSRDICQRGTSLTIQCQVDSQVTMMFWYRQQPGQSLTLIATANQGSEATYESGFVIDKFPISRPNLTFSTLTVSNMSPEDSSIYLCSVAGTVAFFGQGTRLTVV.

CDR3 in amino acids: CASSLPWGTGVKNTEAFF. CDR3 in DNA: TGTGCCAGCAGCTTACCGTGGGGGACAGGGGTTAAGAACACTGAAGCTTTCTTT. The J gene is TRBJ1-1, the V gene TRBV11-2, with 10 positions matching TRBD1. CDR3 length equals 18 residues. The V gene's germline CDR1 is SGHAT and CDR2 FQNNGV. The J segment lost 1 base and the V segment lost 2 bases, leaving 10 bases of the junction unmatched.

The J gene is TRBJ2-7, the V gene TRBV7-2; 10 bases fit TRBD2. Trimming cost V 5 bases and J 3 bases; bases outside gene matches: 4. The CDR3 loop spans 14 amino acids. The germline gives CDR1 SGHTA, CDR2 FQGNSA. Written as DNA, the CDR3 is TGTGCCAGCAGCCCGAGGACTAGCGGCTACGAGCAGTACTTC. This gives the protein CASSPRTSGYEQYF.

This chain joins TRBV5-6 and TRBJ2-7, with 8 positions matching TRBD1. There are 15 residues in the CDR3. Germline V gives CDR1 SGHDT, CDR2 YYEEEE. J was trimmed by 3 bases and V by 4 bases; bases with no gene match: 9. CDR3: CASSEKLQGVYEQYF. CDR3 bases: TGTGCCAGCAGCGAGAAACTACAGGGGGTCTACGAGCAGTACTTC.